The present entry profiles one TCR beta chain with its context. The sample is drawn from a study of blood T cell repertoires in COVID-19. Recruits, aged roughly 18 to 89 years, lived in around 24 US areas. Cohort 3 donors counted as recovered after two negative PCRs, clearance, or resolved symptoms. The CDR3 is 16 amino acids. V gave up 4 bases and J gave up 5 bases; unmatched junction bases: 15. In germline, CDR1 is SGHDT, CDR2 YYEEEE. TCRdb keeps only in-frame clones here, not all; method: immunoSEQ multiplex PCR. The table includes a few hundred thousand clones, roughly 87% detected once. V is TRBV5-6 and J is TRBJ2-7; 7 bases line up with TRBD1. The receptor comes from a woman between 25 and 40 years old who had recovered from COVID-19. The sequenced sample consisted of PBMCs or T cells enriched from blood (not recorded which). The CDR3 bases are TGTGCCAGCAGCACTGCATACCGGACAGGTCTCGACGAGCAGTACTTC. Protein product: CASSTAYRTGLDEQYF.